The 20 T cell receptor beta chains listed next were all sequenced from one sample in a study of control samples from healthy donors and cancer patients. Using immunoSEQ multiplex PCR, the repertoire was profiled, and TCRdb retains in-frame clones only, with some absent. This table has tens of thousands of clones, roughly 89% appearing once. Sequencing used blood. The receptors stem from a man in his forties or fifties in good health.

The gene calls are TRBV5-1 and TRBJ1-1, with D maybe TRBD1 (5 bases). V was shortened by 4 bases and J by 0 bases, with 10 bases between the two germline ends. The CDR3 is 14 residues long. The germline gives CDR1 SGHRS, CDR2 YFSETQ. The CDR3 loop reads CASSRGPVNTEAFF. The CDR3 nucleotides are TGCGCCAGCAGCAGGGGTCCGGTGAACACTGAAGCTTTCTTT.

The genes are TRBV19 and TRBJ1-2; tentatively, D is TRBD1 (5 bases). Deletions cut 0 bases from V and 1 base from J, with 21 bases between. The germline CDR1 and CDR2 sequences are LNHDA and SQIVND (reference sequence). The CDR3 covers 19 residues. The CDR3 region is CASSIDLLGTEDHNYGYTF. The CDR3 DNA is TGTGCCAGTAGTATAGATCTTCTCGGGACGGAGGACCATAACTATGGCTACACCTTC. The full variable domain, with the rest looked up from reference TRBV19 and TRBJ1-2, is DGGITQSPKYLFRKEGQNVTLSCEQNLNHDAMYWYRQDPGQGLRLIYYSQIVNDFQKGDIAEGYSVSREKKESFPLTVTSAQKNPTAFYLCASSIDLLGTEDHNYGYTFGSGTRLTVV.

The rearrangement links TRBV5-8 to TRBJ2-2, with D possibly being TRBD1 or TRBD2 (5 bases each). The CDR3 is 15 residues long. V was shortened by 2 bases and J by 4 bases, with 12 bases between the two germline ends. CDR1 and CDR2 (germline): SGHTS, YDEGEE. The CDR3, as DNA: TGTGCCAGCAGCTTAGGGACCGCTGTCACCGGGGAGCTGTTTTTT. Protein: CASSLGTAVTGELFF.

The V and J genes are TRBV18 and TRBJ2-7; TRBD2 matches 8 bases. V dropped 3 bases and J dropped 1; count of bases not matched to a gene: 8. Germline V lookup: CDR1 KGHSH, CDR2 LQKENI. The CDR3 is made up of 16 amino acids. The CDR3: CASSPVLADSSYEQYF. In DNA form, the CDR3 reads TGTGCCAGCTCACCGGTACTAGCGGACAGTTCCTACGAGCAGTACTTC.

This clone was detected once. The chain recombines TRBV11-2 with TRBJ2-5, with TRBD2 identical over 13 bases. This CDR3 has 18 amino acids. V lost 2 bases, J lost 0 bases, and 6 bases stayed unmatched. The germline CDR1 and CDR2 sequences are SGHAT and FQNNGV. For the CDR3, the DNA is TGTGCCAGCAGCTTACGACTAGCGGGGGGCCCGTACCAAGAGACCCAGTACTTC. It specifies CASSLRLAGGPYQETQYF.

The V and J genes are TRBV6-4 and TRBJ2-1; 9 bases line up with TRBD1. Germline assignment: CDR1 MRHNA and CDR2 SNTAGT. CDR3 length equals 15 residues. V lost 4 bases to trimming and J lost 9 bases; unmatched junction nucleotides: 10. DNA of the CDR3: TGTGCCAGCAGTGTCCAACTTGGACAGGGGAGTGAGCAGTTCTTC. Its translation is CASSVQLGQGSEQFF.

The rearrangement links TRBV30 to TRBJ2-6; 9 bases align to TRBD1. Germline CDR1 is GTSNPN and CDR2 is SVGIG (reference sequence). V shed 4 bases, J shed 2 bases, and the junction held 6 bases outside the gene matches. The CDR3 totals 16 residues. The CDR3 here is CAWKRTGAAGANVLTF. In nucleotides, the CDR3 is TGTGCCTGGAAGCGGACAGGGGCGGCTGGGGCCAACGTCCTGACTTTC.

The rearrangement uses TRBV6-5 and TRBJ2-1; TRBD2 matches 13 bases. Germline CDR1 reads MNHEY; CDR2 reads SVGAGI. The CDR3 is 15 amino acids. The trim removed 6 bases at V and 6 bases at J, leaving 5 bases unmatched. As DNA, the CDR3 is TGTGCCAGCAGCAGGACTAGCGGGAGCGTCAATGAGCAGTTCTTC. It is translated as CASSRTSGSVNEQFF.

This clone was counted once. This sequence joins TRBV29-1 and TRBJ1-1, with D uncertain. Germline assignment: CDR1 SQVTM and CDR2 ANQGSEA. The CDR3 is made up of 11 amino acids. The germline V and J ends were trimmed by 2 bases and 5 bases, with 6 bases remaining between them. The CDR3 loop reads CSVEWETEAFF. The CDR3 DNA reads TGCAGCGTTGAATGGGAAACTGAAGCTTTCTTT.

The CDR3, as DNA: TGTGCCAGCAGCTTGTGGGTTCAAGAGACCCAGTACTTC. Translation gives CASSLWVQETQYF. This chain joins TRBV7-9 and TRBJ2-5, with unresolved D. Germline V lookup: CDR1 SEHNR, CDR2 FQNEAQ (reference sequence). V dropped 3 bases and J dropped 2 bases, with 7 bases sitting between them. This CDR3 spans 13 amino acids.

The CDR3 here is CASSPYPSGDNEQFF. CDR3 coding DNA: TGCGCCAGCAGCCCGTACCCTAGCGGGGACAATGAGCAGTTCTTC. This chain links TRBV4-1 with TRBJ2-1, with 9 bases aligning to TRBD2. CDR1 MGHRA and CDR2 YSYEKL come from the germline V gene. The junction had 6 bases not matched to a gene; V was cut back by 4 bases and J by 5 bases. The CDR3 has 15 residues.

V is TRBV6-1 and J is TRBJ1-1; TRBD1 agrees at 10 bases. This CDR3 spans 16 amino acids. Per germline, CDR1 MNHNS and CDR2 SASEGT. Trimming removed 4 bases from V and 0 bases from J; junction bases left unmatched: 5. In nucleotides, the CDR3 is TGTGCCAGCAGTGGGGACAGGGGACGCATGAACACTGAAGCTTTCTTT. Amino acid sequence: CASSGDRGRMNTEAFF.

This clone was found once. The V gene is TRBV10-3, the J gene TRBJ1-5; no reliable D call. Germline CDR1 is ENHRY and CDR2 is SYGVKD. CDR3 length equals 12 residues. Trimming cost V 7 bases and J 7 bases, with 11 bases left between them. The CDR3: CAIKAVGQPQHF. CDR3 DNA: TGTGCCATCAAGGCAGTGGGGCAGCCCCAGCATTTT.

The chain employs TRBV11-3 and TRBJ2-3, with 12 bases identical to TRBD2. The CDR3 covers 16 residues. V lost 1 base to trimming and J lost 5 bases; unmatched junction nucleotides: 4. Per germline, CDR1 SGHNT and CDR2 YENEEA. The CDR3 sequence: CASSLALAGGRDTQYF. DNA of the CDR3: TGTGCCAGCAGCTTAGCACTAGCGGGGGGAAGAGATACGCAGTATTTT.

The V and J genes are TRBV6-5 and TRBJ2-7; D is undetermined. The V end was cut by 7 bases, the J end by 3 bases, with 19 bases between. The CDR3 loop spans 15 amino acids. CDR1 and CDR2 from the germline V gene are MNHEY and SVGAGI. The chain's CDR3 is CASNPKGNFRYEQYF. The DNA of the CDR3 is TGTGCCAGCAACCCTAAAGGCAATTTCCGCTACGAGCAGTACTTC.

The CDR3 nucleotides are TGTGCCAGCAGCTTGGACGTATCCGGTATTAGCAATCAGCCCCAGCATTTT. As protein: CASSLDVSGISNQPQHF. The chain couples TRBV5-5 to TRBJ1-5; D uncertain. The germline CDR1 and CDR2 sequences are SGHKS and YYEKEE (reference sequence). V was clipped by 0 bases and J by 0 bases, with 13 bases between them. The CDR3 runs to 17 residues.

This chain uses TRBV6-6 with TRBJ2-6, with D possibly being TRBD2 (5 bases). With 7 bases removed from V and 0 bases from J, the gap between germline ends came to 13 bases. The V gene's germline CDR1 is MNHNY and CDR2 SVGAGI (reference sequence). The CDR3 sequence is 16 residues long. This chain's CDR3 is CASTTPGLSGANVLTF. As DNA, the CDR3 is TGTGCCAGCACCACCCCCGGACTCTCTGGGGCCAACGTCCTGACTTTC.

The gene calls are TRBV5-1 and TRBJ2-7, with a weak D call TRBD2 (5 bases). Germline V gene lookup returns CDR1 SGHRS and CDR2 YFSETQ. The V and J ends lost 3 bases and 6 bases respectively, with 10 bases between them. This CDR3 contains 12 residues. CDR3 protein: CASSSEGGEQYF. In DNA form, the CDR3 reads TGCGCCAGCAGCTCAGAGGGTGGCGAGCAGTACTTC.

The rearrangement links TRBV5-4 to TRBJ2-5, with TRBD2 as a possible D gene (7 bases). This CDR3 region has 15 residues. V lost 0 bases and J 2 bases, leaving 11 bases between the germline ends. Germline V gene data show CDR1 as SGHNT and CDR2 as YYREEE (reference sequence). CDR3 loop: CASSLVGGAQETQYF. CDR3 DNA: TGTGCCAGCAGCTTGGTGGGGGGGGCTCAAGAGACCCAGTACTTC.

Here the CDR3 DNA reads TGTGCCAGCAGCCCTGGGCAGGGAGCCCACGAGCAGTACTTC. Its protein is CASSPGQGAHEQYF. The chain carries TRBV28 and TRBJ2-7, with D perhaps matching TRBD1 or TRBD2 (5 bases each). From germline, CDR1 is MDHEN and CDR2 SYDVKM. There are 14 residues in the CDR3. The V gene lost 6 bases and the J gene lost 5 bases, with 17 bases spanning the gap.